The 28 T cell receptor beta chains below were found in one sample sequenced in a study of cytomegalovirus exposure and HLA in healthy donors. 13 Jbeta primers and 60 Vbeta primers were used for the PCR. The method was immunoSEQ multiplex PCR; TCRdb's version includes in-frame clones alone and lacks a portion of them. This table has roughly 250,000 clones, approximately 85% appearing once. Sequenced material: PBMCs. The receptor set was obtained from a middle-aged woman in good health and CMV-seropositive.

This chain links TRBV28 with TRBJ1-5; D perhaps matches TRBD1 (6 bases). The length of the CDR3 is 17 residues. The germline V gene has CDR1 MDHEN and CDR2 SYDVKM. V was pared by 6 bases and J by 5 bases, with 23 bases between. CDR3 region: CASRPPWGRGGDQPQHF. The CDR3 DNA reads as TGTGCCAGCAGGCCCCCTTGGGGGAGAGGGGGGGATCAGCCCCAGCATTTT.

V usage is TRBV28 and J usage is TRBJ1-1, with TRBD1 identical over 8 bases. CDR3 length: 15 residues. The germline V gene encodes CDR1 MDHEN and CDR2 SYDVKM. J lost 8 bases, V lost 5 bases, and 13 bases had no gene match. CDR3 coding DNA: TGTGCCAGCAGTGGGACAGGCCTAGGGGAAAGAGAAGCTTTCTTT. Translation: CASSGTGLGEREAFF.

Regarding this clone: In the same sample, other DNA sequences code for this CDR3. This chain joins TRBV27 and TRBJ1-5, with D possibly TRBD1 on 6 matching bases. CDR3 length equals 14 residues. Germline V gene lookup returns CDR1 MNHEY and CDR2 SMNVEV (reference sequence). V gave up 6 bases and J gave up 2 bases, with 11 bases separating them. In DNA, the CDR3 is TGTGCCAGCAGGAGCAGGGGTGGCAATCAGCCCCAGCATTTT. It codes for CASRSRGGNQPQHF.

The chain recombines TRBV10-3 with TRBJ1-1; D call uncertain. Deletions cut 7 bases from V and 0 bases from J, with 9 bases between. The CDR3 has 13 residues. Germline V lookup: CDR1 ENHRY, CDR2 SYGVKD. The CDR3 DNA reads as TGTGCCATCAAACGCAGTATGAACACTGAAGCTTTCTTT. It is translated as CAIKRSMNTEAFF.

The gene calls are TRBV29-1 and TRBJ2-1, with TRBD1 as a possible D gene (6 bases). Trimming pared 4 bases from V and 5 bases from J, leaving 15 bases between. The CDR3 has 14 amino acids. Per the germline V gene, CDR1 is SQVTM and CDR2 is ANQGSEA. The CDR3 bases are TGCAGCGTTGCAAGTACAGGGATACACAATGAGCAGTTCTTC. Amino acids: CSVASTGIHNEQFF.

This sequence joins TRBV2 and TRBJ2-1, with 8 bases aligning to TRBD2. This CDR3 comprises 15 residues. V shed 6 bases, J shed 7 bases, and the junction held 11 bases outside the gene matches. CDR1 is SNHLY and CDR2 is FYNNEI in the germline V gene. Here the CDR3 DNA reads TGTGCCAGCAGCGAGTTTGTCGGGAGGGGGAATGAGCAGTTCTTC. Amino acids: CASSEFVGRGNEQFF.

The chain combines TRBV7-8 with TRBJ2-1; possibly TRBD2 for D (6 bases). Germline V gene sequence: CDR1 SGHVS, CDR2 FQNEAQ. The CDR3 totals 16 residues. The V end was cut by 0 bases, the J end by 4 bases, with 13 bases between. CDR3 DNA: TGTGCCAGCAGCTTAGCATATGCGGGGTTTTACAATGAGCAGTTCTTC. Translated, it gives CASSLAYAGFYNEQFF.

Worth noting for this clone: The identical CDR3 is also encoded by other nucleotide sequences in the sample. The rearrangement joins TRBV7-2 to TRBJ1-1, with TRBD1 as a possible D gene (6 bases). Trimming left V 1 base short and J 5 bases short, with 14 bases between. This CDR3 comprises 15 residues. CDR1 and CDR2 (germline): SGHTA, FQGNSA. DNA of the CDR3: TGTGCCAGCAGCTTAGTTGGCAGGGGTGAGACTGAAGCTTTCTTT. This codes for CASSLVGRGETEAFF. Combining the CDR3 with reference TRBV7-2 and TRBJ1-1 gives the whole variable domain GAGVSQSPSNKVTEKGKDVELRCDPISGHTALYWYRQSLGQGLEFLIYFQGNSAPDKSGLPSDRFSAERTGGSVSTLTIQRTQQEDSAVYLCASSLVGRGETEAFFGQGTRLTVV.

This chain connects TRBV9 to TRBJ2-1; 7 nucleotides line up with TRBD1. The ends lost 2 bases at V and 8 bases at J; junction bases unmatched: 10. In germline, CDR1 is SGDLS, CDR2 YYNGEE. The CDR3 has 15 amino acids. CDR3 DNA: TGTGCCAGCAGCGTCACAGGGGCCCTTGTCGATGAGCAGTTCTTC. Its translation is CASSVTGALVDEQFF.

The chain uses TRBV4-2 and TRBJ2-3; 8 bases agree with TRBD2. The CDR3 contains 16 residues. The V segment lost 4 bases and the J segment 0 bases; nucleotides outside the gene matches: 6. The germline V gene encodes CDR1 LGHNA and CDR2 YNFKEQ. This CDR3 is CASSPQRERSTDTQYF. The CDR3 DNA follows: TGTGCCAGCAGCCCCCAGCGGGAGAGGAGCACAGATACGCAGTATTTT.

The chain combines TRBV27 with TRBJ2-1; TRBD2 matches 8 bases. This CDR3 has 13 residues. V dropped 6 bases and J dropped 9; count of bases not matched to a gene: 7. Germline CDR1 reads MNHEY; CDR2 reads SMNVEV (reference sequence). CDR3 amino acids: CASSIAGRGEQFF. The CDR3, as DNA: TGTGCCAGCAGCATAGCGGGAAGGGGTGAGCAGTTCTTC.

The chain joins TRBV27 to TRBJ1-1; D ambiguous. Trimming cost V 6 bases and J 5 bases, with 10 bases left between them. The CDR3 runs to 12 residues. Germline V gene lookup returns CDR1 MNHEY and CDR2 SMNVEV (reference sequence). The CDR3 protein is CASRGGRTEAFF. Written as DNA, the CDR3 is TGTGCCAGCAGGGGCGGGAGAACTGAAGCTTTCTTT.

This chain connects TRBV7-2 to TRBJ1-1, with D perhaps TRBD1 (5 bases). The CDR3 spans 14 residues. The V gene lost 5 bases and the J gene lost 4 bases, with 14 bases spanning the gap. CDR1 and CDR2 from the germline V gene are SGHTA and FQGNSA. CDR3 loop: CASSAGRGGTEAFF. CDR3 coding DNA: TGTGCCAGCAGCGCTGGACGGGGGGGCACTGAAGCTTTCTTT.

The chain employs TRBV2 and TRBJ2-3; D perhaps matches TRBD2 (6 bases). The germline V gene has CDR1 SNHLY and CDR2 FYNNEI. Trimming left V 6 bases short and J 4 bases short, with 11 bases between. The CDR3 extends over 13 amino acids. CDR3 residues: CASRWREADTQYF. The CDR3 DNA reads TGTGCCAGCAGGTGGAGGGAGGCAGATACGCAGTATTTT.

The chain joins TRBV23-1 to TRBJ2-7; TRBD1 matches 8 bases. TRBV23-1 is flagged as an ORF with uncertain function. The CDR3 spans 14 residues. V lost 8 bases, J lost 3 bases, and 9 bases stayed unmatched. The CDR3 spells CASGNLDRGYEQYF. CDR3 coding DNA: TGCGCCAGCGGAAACCTCGACAGGGGCTACGAGCAGTACTTC.

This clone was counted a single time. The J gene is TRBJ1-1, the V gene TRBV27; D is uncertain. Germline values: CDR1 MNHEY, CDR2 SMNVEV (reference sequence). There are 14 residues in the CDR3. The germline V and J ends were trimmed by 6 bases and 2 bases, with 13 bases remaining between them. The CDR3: CASSSSASNTEAFF. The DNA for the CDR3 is TGTGCCAGCAGCTCCTCAGCGTCTAACACTGAAGCTTTCTTT.

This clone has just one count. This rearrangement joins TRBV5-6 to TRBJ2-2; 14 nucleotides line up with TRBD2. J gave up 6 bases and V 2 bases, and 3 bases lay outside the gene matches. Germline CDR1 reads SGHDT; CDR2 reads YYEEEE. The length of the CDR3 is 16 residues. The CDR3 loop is CASSFRLAGGAGELFF. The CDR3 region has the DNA TGTGCCAGCAGCTTCCGACTAGCGGGAGGGGCCGGGGAGCTGTTTTTT.

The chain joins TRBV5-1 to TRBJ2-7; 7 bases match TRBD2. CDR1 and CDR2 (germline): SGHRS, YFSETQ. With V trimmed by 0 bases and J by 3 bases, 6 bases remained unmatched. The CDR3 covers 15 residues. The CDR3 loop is CASSLGLADFYEQYF. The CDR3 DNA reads TGCGCCAGCAGCTTGGGCCTAGCGGACTTCTACGAGCAGTACTTC.

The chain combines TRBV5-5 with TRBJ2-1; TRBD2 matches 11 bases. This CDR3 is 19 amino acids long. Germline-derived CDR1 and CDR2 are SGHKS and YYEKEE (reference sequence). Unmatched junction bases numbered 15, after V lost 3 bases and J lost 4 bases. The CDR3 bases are TGTGCCAGCAGCTCGGAGCCCATTCTAGCGGGAGGCGATTACAATGAGCAGTTCTTC. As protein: CASSSEPILAGGDYNEQFF.

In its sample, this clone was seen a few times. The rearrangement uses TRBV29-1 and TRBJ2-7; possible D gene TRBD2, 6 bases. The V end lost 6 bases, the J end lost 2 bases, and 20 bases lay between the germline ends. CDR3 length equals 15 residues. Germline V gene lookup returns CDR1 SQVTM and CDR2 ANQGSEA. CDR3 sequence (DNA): TGCAGCGTCCGCCCCACGGGAGTCTACGCCTACGAGCAGTACTTC. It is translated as CSVRPTGVYAYEQYF.

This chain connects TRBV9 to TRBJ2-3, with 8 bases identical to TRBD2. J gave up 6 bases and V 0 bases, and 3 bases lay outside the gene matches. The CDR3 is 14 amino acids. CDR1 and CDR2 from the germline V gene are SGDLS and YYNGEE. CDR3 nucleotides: TGTGCCAGCAGCGTAGCGGGAGGGCCCGATACGCAGTATTTT. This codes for CASSVAGGPDTQYF.

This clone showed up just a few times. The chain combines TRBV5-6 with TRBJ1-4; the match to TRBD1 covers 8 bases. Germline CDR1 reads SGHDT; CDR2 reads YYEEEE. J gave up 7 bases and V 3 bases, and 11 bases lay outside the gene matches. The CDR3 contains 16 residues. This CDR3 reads CASSSRTGKSGEKLFF. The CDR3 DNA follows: TGTGCCAGCAGCTCCCGGACAGGGAAATCGGGTGAAAAACTGTTTTTT. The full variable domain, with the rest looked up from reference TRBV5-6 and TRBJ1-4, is DAGVTQSPTHLIKTRGQQVTLRCSPKSGHDTVSWYQQALGQGPQFIFQYYEEEERQRGNFPDRFSGHQFPNYSSELNVNALLLGDSALYLCASSSRTGKSGEKLFFGSGTQLSVL.

The CDR3 DNA sequence: TGTGCCAGCAGCTTAGGTGTTAGCGGGGGCACAGATACGCAGTATTTT. Its protein product is CASSLGVSGGTDTQYF. The V call is TRBV7-2, the J call TRBJ2-3; 8 bases agree with TRBD2. This CDR3 is built from 16 residues. Germline V gene lookup returns CDR1 SGHTA and CDR2 FQGNSA. V lost 1 base, J lost 1 base, and 4 bases stayed unmatched.

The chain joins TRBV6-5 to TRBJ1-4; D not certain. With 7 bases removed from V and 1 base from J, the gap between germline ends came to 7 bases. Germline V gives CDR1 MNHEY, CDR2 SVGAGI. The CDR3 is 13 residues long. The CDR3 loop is CASKRLTNEKLFF. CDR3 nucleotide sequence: TGTGCCAGCAAGAGACTAACTAATGAAAAACTGTTTTTT.

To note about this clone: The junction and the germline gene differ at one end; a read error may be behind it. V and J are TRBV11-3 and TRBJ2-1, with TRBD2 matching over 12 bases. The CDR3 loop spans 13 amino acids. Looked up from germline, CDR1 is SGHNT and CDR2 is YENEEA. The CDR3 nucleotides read TGTGCCAGCAGCTCACGGACTAGCGGGGCCCCGATCTTC. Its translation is CASSSRTSGAPIF.

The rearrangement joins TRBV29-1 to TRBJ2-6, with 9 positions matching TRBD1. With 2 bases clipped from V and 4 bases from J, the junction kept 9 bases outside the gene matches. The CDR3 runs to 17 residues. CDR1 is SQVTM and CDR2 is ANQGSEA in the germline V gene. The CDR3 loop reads CSVELMDRGMGANVLTF. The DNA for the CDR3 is TGCAGCGTTGAATTGATGGACAGGGGTATGGGGGCCAACGTCCTGACTTTC.

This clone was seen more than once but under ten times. CDR3 protein: CASSFDTGGDTEAFF. The CDR3 DNA reads as TGTGCCAGCAGCTTTGATACAGGGGGGGACACTGAAGCTTTCTTT. The rearrangement uses TRBV7-9 and TRBJ1-1, with TRBD1 identical over 8 bases. This CDR3 has 15 amino acids. Unmatched junction bases numbered 6, after V lost 3 bases and J lost 3 bases. Germline CDR1 SEHNR, CDR2 FQNEAQ (reference sequence).

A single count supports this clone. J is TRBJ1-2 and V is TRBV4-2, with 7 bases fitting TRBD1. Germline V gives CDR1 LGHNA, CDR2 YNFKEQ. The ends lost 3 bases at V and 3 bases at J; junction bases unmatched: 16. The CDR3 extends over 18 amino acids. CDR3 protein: CASSHSSDPGQTDYGYTF. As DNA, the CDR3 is TGTGCCAGCAGCCACTCCTCGGATCCGGGACAGACGGACTATGGCTACACCTTC.